These 2 T cell receptor beta chains were sequenced from one sample in a study of cytomegalovirus exposure and HLA in healthy donors. The PCR ran on 60 Vbeta and 13 Jbeta primers. Only in-frame clones appear in the TCRdb table, and some are missing; sequencing was by immunoSEQ multiplex PCR. Found here are 150,000 to 200,000 clones, around 79% of them singletons; the top ten hold about 14%. Sequencing was carried out using PBMCs. These receptors all stem from a man over 45 in good health and CMV-seropositive.

This clone was seen only once. CDR3 coding DNA: TGTGCCATCAGGAGGGCCCCAGATGAAAAACTGTTTTTT. Its protein is CAIRRAPDEKLFF. V usage is TRBV10-3 and J usage is TRBJ1-4, with D unresolved. CDR1 and CDR2 (germline): ENHRY, SYGVKD. Trimming removed 6 bases at V and 6 bases at J, with 11 bases between. The CDR3 length is 13 residues.

The rearrangement uses TRBV21-1 and TRBJ1-5; TRBD1 reflects the table's D call only, with no check against the DNA. TRBV21-1 is annotated as a pseudogene. The CDR3 has 15 residues. Here the CDR3 DNA reads TGTGCCAGCAGCAATCAGGGGGCTAGCAATCAGCCCCAGCATTTT. Protein sequence: CASSNQGASNQPQHF.